Shown below are 4 T cell receptor beta chains from a single sample sequenced in a study of blood T cell repertoires in COVID-19. Assay used: immunoSEQ multiplex PCR; TCRdb lists only in-frame clones, some missing. This table has 250,000 to 350,000 clones, around 86% appearing once. Sequencing input: peripheral blood. These receptors were obtained from a woman aged 30 to 39 with active or convalescent COVID-19.

This rearrangement joins TRBV3-1 (or the pseudogene TRBV3-2) to TRBJ1-1, with D perhaps matching TRBD1 (5 bases). V was cut by 8 bases and J by 6 bases, with 16 bases left in between. CDR3 length equals 13 residues. Per germline, CDR1 LGHDT and CDR2 YNNKEL (reference sequence). CDR3 sequence (DNA): TGTGCCAGCCACCCATCAGGGAAGCCTGAAGCTTTCTTT. Protein: CASHPSGKPEAFF.

The DNA for the CDR3 is TGTGCCAGCAGTTCCGGGTTAAGCTCCTACGAGCAGTACTTC. This encodes CASSSGLSSYEQYF. The chain joins TRBV6-5 to TRBJ2-7; D is unresolved. CDR1 and CDR2 from the germline V gene are MNHEY and SVGAGI. V dropped 4 bases and J dropped 0 bases, with 10 bases sitting between them. The CDR3 has 14 residues.

The chain has TRBV7-2 and TRBJ1-1; D is unclear. The length of the CDR3 is 15 residues. Germline V lookup: CDR1 SGHTA, CDR2 FQGNSA. Trimming took 3 bases from V and 1 from J, leaving 12 bases between them. DNA of the CDR3: TGTGCCAGCAGCTTTGGGTCGCAGGCGAACACTGAAGCTTTCTTT. This encodes CASSFGSQANTEAFF.

The gene calls are TRBV11-2 and TRBJ2-1, with 10 bases lining up with TRBD2. Per germline, CDR1 SGHAT and CDR2 FQNNGV. This CDR3 contains 18 residues. V was pared by 1 base and J by 6 bases, with 12 bases of the junction left unmatched. For the CDR3, the DNA is TGTGCCAGCAGCTTAGTCGCTAGCGGGGGACTCTTGAGCAATGAGCAGTTCTTC. It encodes CASSLVASGGLLSNEQFF.